This T cell receptor (beta chain) was retrieved from a study of blood T cell repertoires in COVID-19. Whole-study context: Donors in the United States, Italy and Spain gave samples during acute or convalescent COVID-19.

Data came from immunoSEQ multiplex PCR; TCRdb stores just in-frame clones and leaves some out. The repertoire holds about 70,000 clones, with roughly 86% as singletons. CDR1 SEHNR and CDR2 FQNEAQ come from the germline V gene (reference sequence). The V segment lost 5 bases and the J segment 1 base; nucleotides outside the gene matches: 1. The length of the CDR3 is 14 residues. The chain carries TRBV7-9 and TRBJ1-1; TRBD1 matches at 10 bases. The sequenced sample consisted of peripheral blood. The source is a human donor in a cohort sampled during active COVID-19. CDR3 residues: CASSRTGGNTEAFF. CDR3 DNA sequence: TGTGCCAGCAGCCGGACAGGGGGGAACACTGAAGCTTTCTTT.